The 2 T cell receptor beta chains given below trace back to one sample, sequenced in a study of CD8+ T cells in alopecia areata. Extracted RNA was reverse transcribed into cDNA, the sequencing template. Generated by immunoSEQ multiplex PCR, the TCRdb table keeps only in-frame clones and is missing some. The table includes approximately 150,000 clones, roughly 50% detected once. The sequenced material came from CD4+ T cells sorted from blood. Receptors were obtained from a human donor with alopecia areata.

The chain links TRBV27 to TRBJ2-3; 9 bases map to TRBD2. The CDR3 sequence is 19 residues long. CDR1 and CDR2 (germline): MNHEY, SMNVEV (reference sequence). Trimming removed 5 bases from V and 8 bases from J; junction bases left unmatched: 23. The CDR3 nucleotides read TGTGCCAGCAGTCTCCTTCCCCCTATAGCGGGAGAGAGAATGGGTACGCAGTATTTT. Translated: CASSLLPPIAGERMGTQYF.

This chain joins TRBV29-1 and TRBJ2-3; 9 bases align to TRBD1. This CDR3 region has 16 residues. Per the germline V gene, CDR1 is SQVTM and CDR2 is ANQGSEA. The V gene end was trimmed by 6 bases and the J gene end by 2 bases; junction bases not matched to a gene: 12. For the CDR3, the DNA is TGCAGCGTAGGAAGAAGGGACAGGGAGCTCACAGATACGCAGTATTTT. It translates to CSVGRRDRELTDTQYF.